This T cell receptor (beta chain) was retrieved from a study of molecular identifiers for immune sequencing clone quantification. Study observations and caveats: In naive cells, under 1% of molecules belonged to clones above 20 RNA copies, against over 97% in effector cells.

As to this clonotype: Its antigen is as yet unknown. One junction end does not reproduce the germline sequence, and a read error may be involved.

In TCRdb, the PCR reads were re-called with MiXCR into one record per CDR3 protein. This sample yields hundreds of thousands of distinct CDR3 sequences, of which about 25% are seen a single time; about 0.81% belongs to the top ten. Germline V gene lookup returns CDR1 PRHDT and CDR2 FYEKMQ (reference sequence). This CDR3 comprises 18 residues. This clonotype was sampled from a human donor in good health. Some libraries in this study had Jurkat cell RNA spiked in. The source material was naive CD8+ T cells from blood, with Jurkat cell RNA spiked in. Subset reported: FACS-sorted CD8+CD4-CCR7+CD45RA+ naive T cells. V is TRBV13 and J is TRBJ1-3; D may be TRBD1 (5 bases). The DNA of the CDR3 is TGTGCCAGCAGTTTAGGGGTCCCAACCTACTTCTCTGGAAACACCATATATTTT. Translating it yields CASSLGVPTYFSGNTIYF.